This T cell receptor (beta chain) appears in the sequencing data of a study of CD8 T cells in ankylosing spondylitis. One entry per CDR3 protein, called by TCRdb with MiXCR from the 5' RACE reads. The top ten hold under 4% of the sample, which has hundreds of thousands of distinct CDR3 sequences, 20% to 25% seen once. This clonotype was detected ten times or more. The TCR sequence derives from a female donor with ankylosing spondylitis or in good health (not recorded which). The sample taken for sequencing was blood, either unsorted or a sorted T cell fraction (not recorded which).

CDR3 region: CASRTGLAGFEQFF. Written as DNA, the CDR3 is TGTGCCAGCAGAACGGGACTAGCGGGATTTGAGCAGTTCTTC. V usage is TRBV12-3 or TRBV12-4 and J usage is TRBJ2-1, with 13 bases fitting TRBD2. CDR3 length: 14 residues. J lost 9 bases, V lost 6 bases, and 5 bases had no gene match.